These 32 T cell receptor beta chains share one sample of origin, sequenced in a study of cytomegalovirus exposure and HLA in healthy donors. In the PCR, 60 Vbeta and 13 Jbeta primers were used. The protocol was immunoSEQ multiplex PCR, while the TCRdb copy is restricted to in-frame clones and leaves out a portion. Altogether around 190,000 clones are present, around nine tenths being singletons, with the ten largest covering approximately 1.9%. Sequencing was done on a sample of PBMCs. These receptors were taken from a woman aged 18-29 years in good health and CMV-seronegative.

J is TRBJ2-1 and V is TRBV28; 10 bases line up with TRBD1. CDR3 length: 16 residues. From germline, CDR1 is MDHEN and CDR2 SYDVKM. With 6 bases clipped from V and 6 bases from J, the junction kept 11 bases outside the gene matches. The CDR3 loop reads CASSDRTGGISNEQFF. CDR3 DNA: TGTGCCAGCAGCGACAGGACAGGGGGAATTAGCAATGAGCAGTTCTTC.

With respect to this clone: No conserved phenylalanine or tryptophan ends this CDR3, so it is likely a read error. The CDR3 sequence is CASSLNGQGIDEQYL. The CDR3 DNA follows: TGCGCCAGCAGCTTGAATGGACAGGGTATAGACGAGCAGTACCTC. The chain links TRBV5-1 to TRBJ2-7; 8 bases fit TRBD1. Trimming at V came to 1 base and at J to 5 bases, leaving 8 bases not matched to a gene. Germline lookup yields CDR1 SGHRS and CDR2 YFSETQ. This CDR3 comprises 15 residues.

The rearrangement uses TRBV10-3 and TRBJ2-5; perhaps TRBD2 as D (6 bases). Germline-derived CDR1 and CDR2 are ENHRY and SYGVKD. The ends were cut back, 5 bases at V and 1 base at J, with 8 bases in the middle. The CDR3 length is 13 residues. The CDR3 sequence is CAISIGGQETQYF. In DNA, the CDR3 is TGTGCCATCAGTATCGGGGGCCAAGAGACCCAGTACTTC.

CDR3 residues: CASSPTDTQYF. The CDR3 region has the DNA TGTGCCAGCAGCCCTACAGATACGCAGTATTTT. V gene TRBV7-2 combines with J gene TRBJ2-3; no definite D call. Germline loops: CDR1 SGHTA, CDR2 FQGNSA. This CDR3 contains 11 residues. Trimming shortened V by 5 bases and J by 3 bases, and 3 bases separated the two germline ends.

The gene calls are TRBV5-4 and TRBJ2-7; D is perhaps TRBD1 (5 bases). Trimming pared 5 bases from V and 1 base from J, leaving 10 bases between. The CDR3 consists of 13 residues. From germline, CDR1 is SGHNT and CDR2 YYREEE (reference sequence). This CDR3 reads CASRSQGSYEQYF. The DNA of the CDR3 is TGTGCCAGCAGGTCTCAGGGATCCTACGAGCAGTACTTC. Full variable domain (remainder filled in from reference TRBV5-4 and TRBJ2-7): ETGVTQSPTHLIKTRGQQVTLRCSSQSGHNTVSWYQQALGQGPQFIFQYYREEENGRGNFPPRFSGLQFPNYSSELNVNALELDDSALYLCASRSQGSYEQYFGPGTRLTVT.

This clone was counted a single time. The chain carries TRBV7-9 and TRBJ1-2; D gene unclear. This CDR3 comprises 16 residues. The V end was cut by 1 base, the J end by 4 bases, with 16 bases between. The germline V gene has CDR1 SEHNR and CDR2 FQNEAQ (reference sequence). CDR3 DNA: TGTGCCAGCAGCTTAGAGTACCTCCGGGTTAGCTATGGCTACACCTTC. Translated, it gives CASSLEYLRVSYGYTF.

This clone has just a few counts. The V gene is TRBV21-1, the J gene TRBJ1-2; no check of the table's D call, TRBD1, against the DNA was made. TRBV21-1 is assigned pseudogene status. This CDR3 comprises 13 residues. This CDR3 is CASSKASKGSYTF. The CDR3 DNA follows: TGTGCCAGCAGCAAAGCCTCAAAGGGGAGCTACACCTTC.

The chain carries TRBV5-8 and TRBJ1-2; TRBD1 is a possible D gene (6 bases). Germline V CDR1 and CDR2: SGHTS, YDEGEE. The CDR3 runs 11 residues. Trimming took 3 bases from V and 6 from J, leaving 6 bases between them. The CDR3 spells CASSYRDGYTF. DNA for the CDR3: TGTGCCAGCAGCTACAGGGATGGCTACACCTTC.

The chain carries TRBV7-9 and TRBJ2-5; D is unresolved. Germline CDR1 reads SEHNR; CDR2 reads FQNEAQ (reference sequence). Trimming took off 3 bases at V and 2 bases at J, with 4 bases between the two ends. The CDR3 is 12 residues long. The CDR3 nucleotides are TGTGCCAGCAGCTTCCCGCAAGAGACCCAGTACTTC. It yields the protein CASSFPQETQYF. Using reference TRBV7-9 and TRBJ2-5 for the parts outside the CDR3, the full variable domain is DTGVSQNPRHKITKRGQNVTFRCDPISEHNRLYWYRQTLGQGPEFLTYFQNEAQLEKSRLLSDRFSAERPKGSFSTLEIQRTEQGDSAMYLCASSFPQETQYFGPGTRLLVL.

The chain employs TRBV7-3 and TRBJ1-1; TRBD1 aligns across 8 bases. The germline CDR1 and CDR2 sequences are SGHTA and FQGTGA. CDR3 length: 14 amino acids. The V and J ends lost 5 bases and 2 bases, in that order; junction bases with no gene match: 4. The CDR3 DNA reads as TGTGCCAGCAGCCCCGGACAGGGCAACACTGAAGCTTTCTTT. As protein: CASSPGQGNTEAFF.

This chain links TRBV2 with TRBJ1-6; D perhaps matches TRBD1 (5 bases). Looked up from germline, CDR1 is SNHLY and CDR2 is FYNNEI. Trimming took 6 bases from V and 8 from J, leaving 11 bases between them. The CDR3 sequence is 13 residues long. The CDR3 bases are TGTGCCAGCAGGGAGGGGTTGGATTCACCCCTCCACTTT. This gives the protein CASREGLDSPLHF.

The chain joins TRBV5-1 to TRBJ1-4; 9 nucleotides align to TRBD1. V dropped 4 bases and J dropped 7; count of bases not matched to a gene: 14. Germline assignment: CDR1 SGHRS and CDR2 YFSETQ. This CDR3 has 17 amino acids. The CDR3 loop reads CASSPGSLTGGFEKLFF. The CDR3 bases are TGCGCCAGCAGCCCCGGGTCCCTGACAGGGGGATTTGAAAAACTGTTTTTT.

The chain combines TRBV6-5 with TRBJ2-7, with D perhaps matching TRBD1 (7 bases). The CDR3 has 16 residues. CDR1 and CDR2 from the germline V gene are MNHEY and SVGAGI. Between the trimmed V and J ends, which lost 0 bases and 1 base, there was a span of 13 bases. CDR3 residues: CASSYSDSGGSYEQYF. The CDR3 DNA follows: TGTGCCAGCAGTTACTCGGACTCAGGGGGGTCCTACGAGCAGTACTTC.

The chain employs TRBV19 and TRBJ2-1; 9 positions match TRBD2. The CDR3 totals 14 residues. CDR1 is LNHDA and CDR2 is SQIVND in the germline V gene (reference sequence). The V segment lost 5 bases and the J segment 5 bases; nucleotides outside the gene matches: 4. Written as DNA, the CDR3 is TGTGCCAGTAGTGGGCTAGCGGGGCACAATGAGCAGTTCTTC. Amino acids: CASSGLAGHNEQFF.

The chain couples TRBV7-9 to TRBJ2-1; TRBD2 aligns across 9 bases. J gave up 2 bases and V 2 bases, and 1 base lay outside the gene matches. In germline, CDR1 is SEHNR, CDR2 FQNEAQ (reference sequence). The CDR3 contains 15 residues. As DNA, the CDR3 is TGTGCCAGCAGCTTAATAGCGGGGGCCTACAATGAGCAGTTCTTC. It encodes CASSLIAGAYNEQFF.

Details on this clone: Germline and junction disagree at one end, which may indicate a read error. The chain combines TRBV7-9 with TRBJ1-1; D is possibly TRBD1 (6 bases). CDR1 is SEHNR and CDR2 is FQNEAQ in the germline V gene (reference sequence). This CDR3 is built from 16 residues. The CDR3 sequence: CSSSLGGRGKNTEAFF. The CDR3 DNA is TGTTCCAGCAGCTTAGGCGGCAGGGGAAAAAACACTGAAGCTTTCTTT.

CDR3 nucleotides: TGTGCCAGCAGCCAAGATCGGACAGGGGGAAATACTGAAGCTTTCTTT. Translated: CASSQDRTGGNTEAFF. This chain uses TRBV4-2 with TRBJ1-1, with TRBD1 identical over 10 bases. V was clipped by 0 bases and J by 5 bases; unmatched bases: 6. This CDR3 spans 16 amino acids. From germline, CDR1 is LGHNA and CDR2 YNFKEQ.

The chain has TRBV5-1 and TRBJ2-7; 7 bases agree with TRBD1. In germline, CDR1 is SGHRS, CDR2 YFSETQ. The CDR3 has 13 residues. V gave up 3 bases and J gave up 4 bases; unmatched junction bases: 4. The CDR3 nucleotides are TGCGCCAGCAGCTCCGACAGGGAATACGAGCAGTACTTC. This encodes CASSSDREYEQYF.

This clone has only a few counts. The chain carries TRBV28 and TRBJ2-5, with D hard to call. Germline loops: CDR1 MDHEN, CDR2 SYDVKM. The CDR3 consists of 13 residues. Between the trimmed V and J ends, which lost 2 bases and 0 bases, there was a span of 4 bases. The CDR3 loop is CASSLSHQETQYF. The CDR3 DNA sequence: TGTGCCAGCAGTTTAAGCCACCAAGAGACCCAGTACTTC.

The CDR3 DNA follows: TGTGCCAGCAGGCGGACTAGCGGGAGTGGAGAGACCCAGTACTTC. Encoded protein: CASRRTSGSGETQYF. The rearrangement joins TRBV7-9 to TRBJ2-5; 13 bases agree with TRBD2. This CDR3 has 15 residues. With 6 bases clipped from V and 4 bases from J, the junction kept 5 bases outside the gene matches. Germline lookup yields CDR1 SEHNR and CDR2 FQNEAQ (reference sequence).

The chain employs TRBV6-5 and TRBJ1-2; D uncertain. V lost 0 bases, J lost 2 bases, and 10 bases lay in between. Germline lookup yields CDR1 MNHEY and CDR2 SVGAGI. The CDR3 totals 15 residues. CDR3 protein: CASSYSPGLNYGYTF. The DNA for the CDR3 is TGTGCCAGCAGTTACTCCCCGGGGTTGAACTATGGCTACACCTTC.

This clone was observed a handful of times. The rearrangement joins TRBV4-1 to TRBJ1-4; D may be TRBD1 (5 bases). The CDR3 sequence is 16 residues long. Trimming shortened V by 1 base and J by 7 bases, and 16 bases separated the two germline ends. Germline CDR1 is MGHRA and CDR2 is YSYEKL. The CDR3 DNA reads TGCGCCAGCAGCCAAGTTCTAAGGCAGGGAACTGAAAAACTGTTTTTT. Translated: CASSQVLRQGTEKLFF.

Written as DNA, the CDR3 is TGTGCCAGCAGCTTAACCCTGTTGGGGGGGGCTCAGCAGTACTTC. It is translated as CASSLTLLGGAQQYF. This chain uses TRBV11-2 with TRBJ2-7; tentatively, D is TRBD2 (7 bases). CDR3 length: 15 residues. The V end was cut by 2 bases, the J end by 8 bases, with 19 bases between. Per the germline V gene, CDR1 is SGHAT and CDR2 is FQNNGV.

This sequence joins TRBV18 and TRBJ1-1; 7 bases are shared with TRBD1. This CDR3 contains 14 residues. With 5 bases clipped from V and 4 bases from J, the junction kept 7 bases outside the gene matches. CDR1 and CDR2 (germline): KGHSH, LQKENI. The CDR3 sequence is CASSSATGRTEAFF. In nucleotides, the CDR3 is TGTGCCAGCTCATCGGCGACAGGGCGCACTGAAGCTTTCTTT.

The rearrangement joins TRBV5-1 to TRBJ2-1; 7 bases fit TRBD1. Germline-derived CDR1 and CDR2 are SGHRS and YFSETQ. V lost 4 bases, J lost 5 bases, and 6 bases stayed unmatched. This CDR3 contains 14 residues. Here the CDR3 DNA reads TGCGCCAGCAGCAAGGGACAGACCAACAATGAGCAGTTCTTC. Its protein product is CASSKGQTNNEQFF.

The J gene is TRBJ2-3, the V gene TRBV7-3, with TRBD2 matching 7 bases. Germline V CDR1 and CDR2: SGHTA, FQGTGA. This CDR3 has 17 amino acids. V lost 4 bases to trimming and J lost 0 bases; unmatched junction nucleotides: 10. Here the CDR3 DNA reads TGTGCCAGCAGCTGGGGAGCGTCTAGCGGAAGCACAGATACGCAGTATTTT. Translation gives CASSWGASSGSTDTQYF.

Turning to this clone: At the DNA level, this CDR3 is encoded by other sequences in the same sample as well. J is TRBJ2-5 and V is TRBV4-2; D ambiguous. Trimming stripped 3 bases from V and 4 bases from J, with 9 bases between. Germline V gene data show CDR1 as LGHNA and CDR2 as YNFKEQ. The CDR3 extends over 13 amino acids. CDR3 protein: CASSHPSGETQYF. The CDR3 region has the DNA TGTGCCAGCAGCCACCCTTCCGGAGAGACCCAGTACTTC.

The chain has TRBV7-9 and TRBJ1-1; D gene unclear. Trimming shortened V by 2 bases and J by 5 bases, and 15 bases separated the two germline ends. The CDR3 is 15 residues long. From germline, CDR1 is SEHNR and CDR2 FQNEAQ (reference sequence). The CDR3 DNA is TGTGCCAGCAGCTTACGCGCCCAATCAGGAACTGAAGCTTTCTTT. Translating it yields CASSLRAQSGTEAFF.

This chain joins TRBV6-6 and TRBJ1-2; 10 bases are a match to TRBD1. Germline CDR1 and CDR2: MNHNY and SVGAGI (reference sequence). This CDR3 spans 15 amino acids. With V trimmed by 6 bases and J by 1 base, 5 bases remained unmatched. CDR3 protein: CASRARDRGNYGYTF. The DNA for the CDR3 is TGTGCCAGCAGGGCCCGGGACAGGGGTAACTATGGCTACACCTTC.

The DNA for the CDR3 is TGTGCCAGCGAATATGGACAGGGGGCTGCCTACGAGCAGTACTTC. This gives the protein CASEYGQGAAYEQYF. The chain joins TRBV6-1 to TRBJ2-7; TRBD1 agrees at 11 bases. Germline CDR1 MNHNS, CDR2 SASEGT. This CDR3 is built from 15 residues. Trimming cost V 8 bases and J 2 bases; bases outside gene matches: 8.

This clone is a singleton in its sample. The V and J genes are TRBV7-9 and TRBJ2-7, with D unclear. Germline loops: CDR1 SEHNR, CDR2 FQNEAQ (reference sequence). V was trimmed by 2 bases and J by 5 bases, leaving 4 bases between them. The CDR3 has 11 residues. CDR3 nucleotide sequence: TGTGCCAGCAGCTTAAATAACGAGCAGTACTTC. Translating gives CASSLNNEQYF.

The chain uses TRBV6-5 and TRBJ1-5; possible D gene TRBD1, 5 bases. CDR1 and CDR2 (germline): MNHEY, SVGAGI. The CDR3 extends over 14 amino acids. V shed 0 bases and J shed 7 bases, with 10 bases lying between them. CDR3 sequence (DNA): TGTGCCAGCAGTTACTCGGGGAGGGGACAGCCCCAGCATTTT. It yields the protein CASSYSGRGQPQHF.